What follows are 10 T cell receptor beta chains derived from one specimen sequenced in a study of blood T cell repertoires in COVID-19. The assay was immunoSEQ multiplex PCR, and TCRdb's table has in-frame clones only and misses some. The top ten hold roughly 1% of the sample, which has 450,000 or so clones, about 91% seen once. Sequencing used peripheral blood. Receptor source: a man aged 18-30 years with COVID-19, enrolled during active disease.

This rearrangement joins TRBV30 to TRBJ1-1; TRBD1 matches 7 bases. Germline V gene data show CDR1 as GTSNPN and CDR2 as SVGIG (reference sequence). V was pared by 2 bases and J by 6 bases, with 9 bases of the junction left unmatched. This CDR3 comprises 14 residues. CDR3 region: CAWSKGGARSEAFF. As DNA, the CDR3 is TGTGCCTGGAGTAAAGGGGGCGCCAGGTCTGAAGCTTTCTTT. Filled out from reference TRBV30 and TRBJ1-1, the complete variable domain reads SQTIHQWPATLVQPVGSPLSLECTVEGTSNPNLYWYRQAAGRGLQLLFYSVGIGQISSEVPQNLSASRPQDRQFILSSKKLLLSDSGFYLCAWSKGGARSEAFFGQGTRLTVV.

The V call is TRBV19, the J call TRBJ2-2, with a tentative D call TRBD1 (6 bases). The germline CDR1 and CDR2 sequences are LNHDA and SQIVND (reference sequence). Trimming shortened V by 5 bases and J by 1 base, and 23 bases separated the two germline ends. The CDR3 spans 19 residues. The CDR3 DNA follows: TGTGCCAGTAGTCCCTCCAACAGGGTCGCCCTAAAGAACACCGGGGAGCTGTTTTTT. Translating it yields CASSPSNRVALKNTGELFF.

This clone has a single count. CDR3 in amino acids: CASSSTGRDNEQFF. CDR3 in DNA: TGTGCCAGCAGCTCGACAGGTAGAGACAATGAGCAGTTCTTC. The rearrangement uses TRBV5-6 and TRBJ2-1; weak D call: TRBD1 (6 bases). Trimming took off 3 bases at V and 5 bases at J, with 12 bases between the two ends. Germline lookup yields CDR1 SGHDT and CDR2 YYEEEE. This CDR3 has 14 residues.

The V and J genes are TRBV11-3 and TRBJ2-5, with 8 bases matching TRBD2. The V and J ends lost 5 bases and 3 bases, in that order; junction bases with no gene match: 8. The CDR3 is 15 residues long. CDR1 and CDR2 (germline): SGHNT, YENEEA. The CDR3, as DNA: TGTGCCAGCAGCAAACGGGAGGGCTGGAAAGAGACCCAGTACTTC. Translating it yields CASSKREGWKETQYF.

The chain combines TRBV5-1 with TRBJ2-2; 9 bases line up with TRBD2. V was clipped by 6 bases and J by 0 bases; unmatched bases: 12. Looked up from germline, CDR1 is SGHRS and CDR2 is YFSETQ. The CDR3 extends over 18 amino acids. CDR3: CASKEGSGRDANTGELFF. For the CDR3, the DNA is TGCGCCAGCAAGGAGGGTAGCGGGAGAGACGCGAACACCGGGGAGCTGTTTTTT. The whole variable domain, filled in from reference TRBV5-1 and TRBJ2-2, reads KAGVTQTPRYLIKTRGQQVTLSCSPISGHRSVSWYQQTPGQGLQFLFEYFSETQRNKGNFPGRFSGRQFSNSRSEMNVSTLELGDSALYLCASKEGSGRDANTGELFFGEGSRLTVL.

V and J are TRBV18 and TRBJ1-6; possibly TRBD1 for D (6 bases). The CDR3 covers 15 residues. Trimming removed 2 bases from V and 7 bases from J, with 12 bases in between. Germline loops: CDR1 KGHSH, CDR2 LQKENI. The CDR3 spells CASSPSAGENSPLHF. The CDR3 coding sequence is TGTGCCAGCTCACCATCGGCAGGGGAAAATTCACCCCTCCACTTT.

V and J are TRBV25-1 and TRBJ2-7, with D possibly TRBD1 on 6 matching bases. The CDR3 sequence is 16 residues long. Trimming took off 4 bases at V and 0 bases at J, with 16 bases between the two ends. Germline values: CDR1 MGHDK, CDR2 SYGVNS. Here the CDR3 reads CASSGYWTETSYEQYF. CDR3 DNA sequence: TGTGCCAGCAGTGGCTATTGGACAGAGACCTCCTACGAGCAGTACTTC.

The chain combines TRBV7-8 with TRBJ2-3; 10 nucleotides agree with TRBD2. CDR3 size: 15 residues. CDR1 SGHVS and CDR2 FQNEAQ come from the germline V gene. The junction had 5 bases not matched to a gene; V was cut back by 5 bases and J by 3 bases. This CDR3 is CASSKREGPTDTQYF. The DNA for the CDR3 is TGTGCCAGCAGCAAGCGGGAGGGGCCTACAGATACGCAGTATTTT.

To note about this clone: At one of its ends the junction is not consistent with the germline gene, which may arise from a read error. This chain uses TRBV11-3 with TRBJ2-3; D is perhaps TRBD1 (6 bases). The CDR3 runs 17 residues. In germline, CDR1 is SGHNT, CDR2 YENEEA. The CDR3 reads CASSLGLRDTSTDTQYF. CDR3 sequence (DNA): TGTGCCAGCAGTTTAGGCTTACGGGACACAAGCACAGATACGCAGTATTTT.

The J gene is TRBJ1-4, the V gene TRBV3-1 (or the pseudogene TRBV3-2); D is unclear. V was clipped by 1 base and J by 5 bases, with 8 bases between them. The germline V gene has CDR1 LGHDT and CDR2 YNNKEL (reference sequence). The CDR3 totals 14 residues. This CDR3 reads CASSQARRNEKLFF. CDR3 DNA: TGTGCCAGCAGCCAAGCGAGGAGGAATGAAAAACTGTTTTTT.